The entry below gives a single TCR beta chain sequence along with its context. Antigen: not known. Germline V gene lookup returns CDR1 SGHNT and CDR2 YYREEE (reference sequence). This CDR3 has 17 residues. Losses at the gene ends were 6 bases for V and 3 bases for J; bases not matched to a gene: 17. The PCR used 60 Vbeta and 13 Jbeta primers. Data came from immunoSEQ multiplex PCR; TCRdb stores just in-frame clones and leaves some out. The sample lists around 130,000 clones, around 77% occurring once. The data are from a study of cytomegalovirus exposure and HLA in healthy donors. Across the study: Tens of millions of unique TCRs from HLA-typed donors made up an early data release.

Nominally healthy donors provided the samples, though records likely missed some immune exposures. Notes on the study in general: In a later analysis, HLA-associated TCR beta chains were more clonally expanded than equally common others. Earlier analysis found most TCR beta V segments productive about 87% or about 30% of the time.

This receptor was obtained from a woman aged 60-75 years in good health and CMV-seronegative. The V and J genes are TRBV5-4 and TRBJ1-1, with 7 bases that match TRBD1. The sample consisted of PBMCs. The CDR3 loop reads CASTPRDSRRVDTEAFF. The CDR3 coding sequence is TGTGCCAGCACCCCCCGGGACAGTCGCCGAGTGGACACTGAAGCTTTCTTT.